This TCR beta chain is drawn from a study of cytomegalovirus exposure and HLA in healthy donors. Study-wide context: The same platform was used for the 130 or so validation repertoires as for the roughly 670 first-cohort repertoires, as reported in a later analysis.

Donors were drawn from the approximately 110-subject validation cohort, separate from the approximately 670-subject first cohort. The repertoire was sequenced with immunoSEQ multiplex PCR; TCRdb's copy has only in-frame clones and lacks some. Of over 70,000 clones detected, 94% appear once; the ten largest clones hold roughly 0.63%. The germline V gene encodes CDR1 SGHRS and CDR2 YFSETQ. Unmatched junction bases numbered 11, after V lost 4 bases and J lost 2 bases. The CDR3 is 17 amino acids. The sequencing input was PBMCs. This clonotype was sampled from a woman younger than 30 in good health and CMV-seronegative. The V call is TRBV5-1, the J call TRBJ1-2; 10 bases agree with TRBD1. As DNA, the CDR3 is TGCGCCAGCAGCCGGATAGAGACAGGGGGCGGCAACTATGGCTACACCTTC. The encoded protein is CASSRIETGGGNYGYTF.